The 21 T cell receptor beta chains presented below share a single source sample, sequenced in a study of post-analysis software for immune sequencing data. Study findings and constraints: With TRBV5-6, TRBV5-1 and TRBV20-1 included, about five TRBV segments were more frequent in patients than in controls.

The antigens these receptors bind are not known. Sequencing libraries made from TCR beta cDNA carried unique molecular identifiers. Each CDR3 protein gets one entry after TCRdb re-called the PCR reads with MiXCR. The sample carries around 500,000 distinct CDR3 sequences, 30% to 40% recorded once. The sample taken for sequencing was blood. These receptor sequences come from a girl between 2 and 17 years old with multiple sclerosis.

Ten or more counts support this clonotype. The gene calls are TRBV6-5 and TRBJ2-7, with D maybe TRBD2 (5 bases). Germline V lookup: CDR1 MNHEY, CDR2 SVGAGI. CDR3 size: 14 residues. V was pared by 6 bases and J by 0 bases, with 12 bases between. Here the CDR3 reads CASRTSGSSYEQYF. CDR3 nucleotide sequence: TGTGCCAGCAGGACGAGCGGCAGCTCCTACGAGCAGTACTTC.

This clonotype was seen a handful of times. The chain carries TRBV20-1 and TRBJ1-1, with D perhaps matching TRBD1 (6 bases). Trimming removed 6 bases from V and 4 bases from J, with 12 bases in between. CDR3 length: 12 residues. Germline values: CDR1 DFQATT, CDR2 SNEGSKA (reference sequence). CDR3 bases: TGCAGTGCCTACAAGGGGGGCACTGAAGCTTTCTTT. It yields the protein CSAYKGGTEAFF.

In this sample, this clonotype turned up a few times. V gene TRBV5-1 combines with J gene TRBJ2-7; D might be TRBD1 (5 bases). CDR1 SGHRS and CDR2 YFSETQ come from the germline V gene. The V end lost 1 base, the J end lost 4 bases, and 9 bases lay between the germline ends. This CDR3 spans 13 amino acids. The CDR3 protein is CASSLQGEYEQYF. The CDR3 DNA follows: TGCGCCAGCAGCTTGCAGGGCGAATACGAGCAGTACTTC.

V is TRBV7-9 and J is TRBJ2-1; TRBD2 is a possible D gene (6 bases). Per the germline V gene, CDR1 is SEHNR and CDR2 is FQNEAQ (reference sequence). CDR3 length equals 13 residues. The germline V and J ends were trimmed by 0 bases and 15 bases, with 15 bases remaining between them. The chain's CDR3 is CASSLAEAGPGFF. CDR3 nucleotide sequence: TGTGCCAGCAGCTTAGCCGAGGCGGGGCCGGGGTTCTTC. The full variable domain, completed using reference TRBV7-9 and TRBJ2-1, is DTGVSQNPRHKITKRGQNVTFRCDPISEHNRLYWYRQTLGQGPEFLTYFQNEAQLEKSRLLSDRFSAERPKGSFSTLEIQRTEQGDSAMYLCASSLAEAGPGFFGPGTRLTVL.

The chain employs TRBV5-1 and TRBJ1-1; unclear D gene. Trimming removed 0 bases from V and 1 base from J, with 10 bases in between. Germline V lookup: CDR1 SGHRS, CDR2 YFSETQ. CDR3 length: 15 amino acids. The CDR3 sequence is CASSLEAVQNTEAFF. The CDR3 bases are TGCGCCAGCAGCTTGGAGGCGGTCCAGAACACTGAAGCTTTCTTT. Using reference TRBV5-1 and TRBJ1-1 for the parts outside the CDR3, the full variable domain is KAGVTQTPRYLIKTRGQQVTLSCSPISGHRSVSWYQQTPGQGLQFLFEYFSETQRNKGNFPGRFSGRQFSNSRSEMNVSTLELGDSALYLCASSLEAVQNTEAFFGQGTRLTVV.

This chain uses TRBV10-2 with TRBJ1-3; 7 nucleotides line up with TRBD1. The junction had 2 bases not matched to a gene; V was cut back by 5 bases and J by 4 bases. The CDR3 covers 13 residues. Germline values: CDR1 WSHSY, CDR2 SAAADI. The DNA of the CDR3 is TGCGCCAGCAGTCGGGACAGCGGAAACACCATATATTTT. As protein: CASSRDSGNTIYF.

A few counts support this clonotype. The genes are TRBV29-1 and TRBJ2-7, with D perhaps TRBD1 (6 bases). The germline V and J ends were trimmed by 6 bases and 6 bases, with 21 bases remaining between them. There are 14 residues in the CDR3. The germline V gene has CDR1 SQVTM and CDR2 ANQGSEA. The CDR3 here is CSVVLRGTGGEQYF. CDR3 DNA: TGCAGCGTCGTACTCAGGGGAACAGGAGGCGAGCAGTACTTC.

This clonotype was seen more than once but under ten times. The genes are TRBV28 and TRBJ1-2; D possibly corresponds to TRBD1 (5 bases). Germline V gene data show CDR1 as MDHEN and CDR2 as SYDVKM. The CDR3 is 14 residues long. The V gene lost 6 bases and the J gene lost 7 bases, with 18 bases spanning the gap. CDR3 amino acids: CASRPGGSLRGYTF. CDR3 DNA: TGTGCCAGCAGACCGGGGGGGTCGCTCCGTGGCTACACCTTC.

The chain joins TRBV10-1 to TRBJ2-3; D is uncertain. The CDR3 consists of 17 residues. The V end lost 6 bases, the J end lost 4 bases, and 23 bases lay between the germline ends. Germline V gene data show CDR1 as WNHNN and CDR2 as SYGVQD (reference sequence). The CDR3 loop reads CASRTSSGLLLPDTQYF. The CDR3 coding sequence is TGCGCCAGCAGGACTTCTTCCGGGCTTCTACTACCAGATACGCAGTATTTT.

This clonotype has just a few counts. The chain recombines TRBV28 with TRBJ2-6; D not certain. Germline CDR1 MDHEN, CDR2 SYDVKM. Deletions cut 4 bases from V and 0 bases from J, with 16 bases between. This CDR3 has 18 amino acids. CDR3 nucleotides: TGTGCCAGCAGTTCAGGACCCTTTTTAAGCTCTGGGGCCAACGTCCTGACTTTC. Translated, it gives CASSSGPFLSSGANVLTF. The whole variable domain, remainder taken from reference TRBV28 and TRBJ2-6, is DVKVTQSSRYLVKRTGEKVFLECVQDMDHENMFWYRQDPGLGLRLIYFSYDVKMKEKGDIPEGYSVSREKKERFSLILESASTNQTSMYLCASSSGPFLSSGANVLTFGAGSRLTVL.

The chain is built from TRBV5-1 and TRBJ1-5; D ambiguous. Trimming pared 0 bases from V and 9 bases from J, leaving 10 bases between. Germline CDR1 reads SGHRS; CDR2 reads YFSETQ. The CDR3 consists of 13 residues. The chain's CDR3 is CASSLARGAPQHF. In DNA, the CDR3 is TGCGCCAGCAGCTTGGCTCGCGGTGCGCCCCAGCATTTT.

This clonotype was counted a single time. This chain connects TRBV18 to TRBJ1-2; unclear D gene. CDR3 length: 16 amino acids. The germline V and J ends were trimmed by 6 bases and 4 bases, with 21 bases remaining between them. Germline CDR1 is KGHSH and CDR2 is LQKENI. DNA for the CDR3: TGTGCCAGCTCGCCCAACCGCGGTCCATTAAGCTATGGCTACACCTTC. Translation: CASSPNRGPLSYGYTF.

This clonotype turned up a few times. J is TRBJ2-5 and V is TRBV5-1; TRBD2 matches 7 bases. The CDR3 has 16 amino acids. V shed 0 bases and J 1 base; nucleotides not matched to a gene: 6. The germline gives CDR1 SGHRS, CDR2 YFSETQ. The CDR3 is CASSLGTAGLQETQYF. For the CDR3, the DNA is TGCGCCAGCAGCTTGGGAACAGCGGGGCTCCAAGAGACCCAGTACTTC. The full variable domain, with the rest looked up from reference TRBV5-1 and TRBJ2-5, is KAGVTQTPRYLIKTRGQQVTLSCSPISGHRSVSWYQQTPGQGLQFLFEYFSETQRNKGNFPGRFSGRQFSNSRSEMNVSTLELGDSALYLCASSLGTAGLQETQYFGPGTRLLVL.

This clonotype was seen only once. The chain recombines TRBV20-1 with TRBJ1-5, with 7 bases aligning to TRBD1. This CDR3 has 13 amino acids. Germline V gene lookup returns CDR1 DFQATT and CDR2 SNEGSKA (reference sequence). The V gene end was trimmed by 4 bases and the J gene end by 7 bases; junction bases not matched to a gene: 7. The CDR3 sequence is CSATRGRDQPQHF. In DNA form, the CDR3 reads TGCAGTGCTACTAGGGGGCGAGACCAGCCCCAGCATTTT.

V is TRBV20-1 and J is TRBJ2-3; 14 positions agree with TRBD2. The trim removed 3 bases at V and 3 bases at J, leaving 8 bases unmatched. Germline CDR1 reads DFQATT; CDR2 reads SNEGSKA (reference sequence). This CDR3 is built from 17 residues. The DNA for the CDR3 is TGCAGTGCTAGCAGGGGGACTAGCGGGGGCACAACAGATACGCAGTATTTT. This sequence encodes CSASRGTSGGTTDTQYF.

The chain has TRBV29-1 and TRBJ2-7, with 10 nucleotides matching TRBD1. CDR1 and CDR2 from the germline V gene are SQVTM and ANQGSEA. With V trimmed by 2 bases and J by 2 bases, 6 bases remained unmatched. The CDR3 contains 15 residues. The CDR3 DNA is TGCAGCGTTGAAAAGGGACAGGGGACAACCTACGAGCAGTACTTC. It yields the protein CSVEKGQGTTYEQYF.

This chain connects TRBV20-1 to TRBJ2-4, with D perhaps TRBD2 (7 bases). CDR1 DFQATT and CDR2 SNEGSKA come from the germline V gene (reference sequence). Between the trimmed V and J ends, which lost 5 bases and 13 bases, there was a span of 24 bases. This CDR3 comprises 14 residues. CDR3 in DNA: TGCAGTGCTGGGAGCTGGGGGGGGCGAGTGGAGCAGTACTTC. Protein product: CSAGSWGGRVEQYF.

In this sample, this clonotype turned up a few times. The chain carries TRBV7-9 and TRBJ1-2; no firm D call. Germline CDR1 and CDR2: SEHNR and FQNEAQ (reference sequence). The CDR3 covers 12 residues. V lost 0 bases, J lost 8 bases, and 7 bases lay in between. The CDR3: CASSLARMGYTF. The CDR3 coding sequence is TGTGCCAGCAGCTTAGCGCGGATGGGCTACACCTTC.

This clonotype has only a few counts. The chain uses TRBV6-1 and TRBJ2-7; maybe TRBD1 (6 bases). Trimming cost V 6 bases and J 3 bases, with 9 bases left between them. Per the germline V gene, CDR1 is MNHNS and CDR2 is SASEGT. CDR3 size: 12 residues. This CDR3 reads CASSRQDYEQYF. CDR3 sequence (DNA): TGTGCCAGCAGCCGACAGGACTACGAGCAGTACTTC.

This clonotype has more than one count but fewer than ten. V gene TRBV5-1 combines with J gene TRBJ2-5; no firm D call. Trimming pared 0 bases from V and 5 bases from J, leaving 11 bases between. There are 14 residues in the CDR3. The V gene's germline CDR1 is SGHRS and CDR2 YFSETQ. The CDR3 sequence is CASSLDSLVETQYF. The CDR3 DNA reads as TGCGCCAGCAGCTTGGACAGCCTGGTGGAGACCCAGTACTTC.

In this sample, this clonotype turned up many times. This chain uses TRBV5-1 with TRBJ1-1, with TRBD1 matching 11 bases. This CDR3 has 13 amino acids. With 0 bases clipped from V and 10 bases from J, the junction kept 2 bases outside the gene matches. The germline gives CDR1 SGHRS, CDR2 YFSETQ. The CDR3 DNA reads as TGCGCCAGCAGCTTGGGGGACAGGGGGGGAGCTTTCTTT. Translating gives CASSLGDRGGAFF.